The sequence of this TCR beta chain was determined in a study of CD8 T cells in Susac syndrome. This clonotype was seen just once. Sequencing of TCR beta covered CD8+ and CD4+ T cells obtained from blood. Treatment-naive patients with stable or active relapsing-remitting disease were the multiple sclerosis controls. The RNA input was roughly 0.45 to 1 ug, and it was reverse transcribed with random hexamers. Each CDR3 protein gets one entry after TCRdb re-called the immunoSEQ multiplex PCR reads with MiXCR. The sample includes about 300,000 distinct CDR3 sequences, 85% of them seen just once. Deletions cut 3 bases from V and 4 bases from J, with 10 bases between. Germline V CDR1 and CDR2: LNHDA, SQIVND (reference sequence). CDR3 length: 14 residues.

The sequence derives from a human donor with multiple sclerosis. What was sequenced was CD8+ T cells from PBMCs. V gene TRBV19 combines with J gene TRBJ2-1; possibly TRBD2 for D (5 bases). This chain's CDR3 is CASSMRAGYNEQFF. CDR3 DNA sequence: TGTGCCAGTAGTATGAGGGCAGGATACAATGAGCAGTTCTTC. Filled out from reference TRBV19 and TRBJ2-1, the complete variable domain reads DGGITQSPKYLFRKEGQNVTLSCEQNLNHDAMYWYRQDPGQGLRLIYYSQIVNDFQKGDIAEGYSVSREKKESFPLTVTSAQKNPTAFYLCASSMRAGYNEQFFGPGTRLTVL.